This is a list of T cell receptor beta chains from one sample in a study of pediatric ulcerative colitis. The method was immunoSEQ multiplex PCR; TCRdb's version includes in-frame clones alone and lacks a portion of them. The sample lists roughly 14,000 clones, 70% to 90% seen once, with 0.75% to 1% in the top ten. Sequences were obtained from blood. All receptors derive from a boy aged 5-17 years with moderate ulcerative colitis. The CDR3 runs from the conserved cysteine through the conserved F or W. Fields, in order: V gene, D gene, CDR3 protein. The D gene is left open where the match is weak.

>TRBV5-4|TRBD2
CASGVGTSGTYEQYF
>TRBV9|NA
CASSLMDGNYGYTF
>TRBV21-1|NA
CASSTWMNTEAFF
>TRBV11-2|TRBD2
CASSLQSGAGGQETQYF
>TRBV15|NA
CATSRDNAIAYEQYF
>TRBV2|NA
CASSDRIGANVLTF
>TRBV7-2|NA
CASSLGPAGPVNEQFF
>TRBV28|TRBD1
CASTSLQGGNQPQHF
>TRBV7-9|NA
CASSLGGEETQYF
>TRBV28|TRBD1
CASREPGTGDGYTF
>TRBV7-8|NA
CASFTGNTGELFF
>TRBV29-1|NA
CTMGGFNYGYTF
>TRBV10-2|NA
CASSVTGDEDGYTF
>TRBV15|TRBD2
CATEGLQTSGIYNEQFF
>TRBV7-6|NA
CASSLGEGREAFF
>TRBV2|TRBD2
CASSGLAGAYEQYF
>TRBV6-6|NA
CASSKDREGRHEQFF
>TRBV7-9|TRBD1
CASSRDRGIAYEQYF
>TRBV10-3|NA
CAISTHKSTNEKLFF
>TRBV19|NA
CASVGVKTDYGYTF
>TRBV5-5|NA
CASRALSSYNEQFF
>TRBV28|NA
CASSWGNQYEQYF
>TRBV6-5|NA
CASRLQLNTEAFF
>TRBV6-5|TRBD1
CASSRSQGALGYTF
>TRBV5-5|TRBD1
CASSLQWDSFNSPLHF
>TRBV2|NA
CASGGAGETQYF
>TRBV28|NA
CASSPDGWDNQPQHF
>TRBV25-1|TRBD2
CASSESSGRGRYNEQFF
>TRBV7-2|NA
CASSLDGGEQYF
>TRBV5-1|NA
CASSLTVENTEAFF
>TRBV7-6|TRBD2
CASSLARETGTSGVQYF
>TRBV19|NA
CASSIDQGVPVQYF
>TRBV28|NA
CASSLSGYVQPQHF
>TRBV27|TRBD1
CASSPGTGGGRTEAFF
>TRBV5-1|NA
CASSTDPLTGELFF
>TRBV11-1|TRBD2
CASSFAGGPSDTQYF
>TRBV19|NA
CASREASILFGGNTIYF
>TRBV7-6|NA
CASSLGGPLNQPQHF
>TRBV5-6|NA
CASSYRVGGSTDTQYF